Given below is one TCR beta chain in context. Its matching antigen is unknown. Other DNA sequences in this specimen translate into the identical CDR3. After isolation, RNA underwent reverse transcription to generate cDNA as the sequencing template. Using immunoSEQ multiplex PCR, the repertoire was profiled, and TCRdb retains in-frame clones only, with some absent. The repertoire consists of around 61,000 clones, with approximately 43% occurring once and the leading ten covering 15% to 20%. The sample is drawn from a study of CD8+ T cells in alopecia areata. For the study at large: Treated patients received oral tofacitinib, 5 to 10 mg twice daily. Points from the study as a whole: Shared TCR sequences were less clear between patients than in mice, possibly partly from HLA diversity. Sequences from scalp samples also cover resident alphabeta T cells of normal skin. Lesional scalp, notably in alopecia totalis/universalis, had clonality above that of normal scalp.

Germline loops: CDR1 GTSNPN, CDR2 SVGIG (reference sequence). The V end lost 3 bases, the J end lost 8 bases, and 11 bases lay between the germline ends. The CDR3 extends over 12 amino acids. The chain joins TRBV30 to TRBJ2-1; D is tentatively TRBD1 or TRBD2 (6 bases each). This sample comprised CD8+ T cells sorted from blood, obtained at week 0. The clonotype was recovered from a human donor with alopecia areata. CDR3 in amino acids: CAWSLGGDEQFF. The CDR3 DNA reads TGTGCCTGGAGCCTGGGGGGCGATGAGCAGTTCTTC.